These T cell receptor beta chains were read from a single sample in a study of blood T cell repertoires in COVID-19. The table came from immunoSEQ multiplex PCR; TCRdb's copy has only in-frame clones and leaves some out. This sample has over 300,000 clones, with 65% to 85% found just once. Sequencing used peripheral blood. These receptors were obtained from a woman aged 50 to 60 with acute or convalescent COVID-19. The CDR3 runs from the conserved cysteine through the conserved F or W. The D gene is left open where the match is weak. Expanded clones are given a class, and other clones once, few, many or no size at all.

d_call	j_call	v_call	clone_size	cdr3_aa	cdr3_nt
TRBD2	TRBJ2-1	TRBV2	-	CASSDMGLAGVKPGRDEQFF	TGTGCCAGCAGTGATATGGGACTAGCGGGAGTAAAGCCCGGGCGGGATGAGCAGTTCTTC
TRBD1	TRBJ1-4	TRBV7-9	once	CASSSPPGQSNEKLFF	TGTGCCAGCAGCTCCCCGCCGGGACAGTCTAATGAAAAACTGTTTTTT
-	TRBJ1-1	TRBV4-3	-	CASSQEAGDTEAFF	TGCGCCAGCAGCCAAGAAGCGGGGGACACTGAAGCTTTCTTT
-	TRBJ2-7	TRBV5-5	-	CASSLESRHYYEQYF	TGTGCCAGCAGCTTGGAAAGTCGCCACTATTACGAGCAGTACTTC
-	TRBJ2-5	TRBV7-2	-	CASSLWTTLGGTQYF	TGTGCCAGCAGCTTATGGACTACCTTAGGTGGGACCCAGTACTTC
TRBD1	TRBJ1-1	TRBV6-5	once	CASSYSGTGGTEAFF	TGTGCCAGCAGTTACTCCGGGACAGGGGGTACTGAAGCTTTCTTT
-	TRBJ2-2	TRBV10-3	-	CAISDLGTGELFF	TGTGCCATCAGTGACCTCGGCACCGGGGAGCTGTTTTTT
-	TRBJ2-6	TRBV19	-	CASRRTLSSGANVLTF	TGTGCCAGTAGGAGGACACTCTCTTCTGGGGCCAACGTCCTGACTTTC
-	TRBJ2-7	TRBV19	-	CASSMRGTTLTEQYF	TGTGCCAGTAGTATGCGGGGAACGACCTTAACTGAGCAGTACTTC
TRBD1	TRBJ1-4	TRBV25-1	-	CASGFFSGTANEKLFF	TGTGCCAGCGGCTTCTTCTCCGGGACAGCAAATGAAAAACTGTTTTTT
TRBD1	TRBJ1-2	TRBV2	-	CASKDRAYGYTF	TGTGCCAGCAAGGACAGGGCCTATGGCTACACCTTC
-	TRBJ1-4	TRBV5-1	-	CASSLGIQGLGEKLFF	TGCGCCAGCAGCTTGGGAATACAGGGCCTTGGGGAAAAACTGTTTTTT
-	TRBJ1-1	TRBV9	few	CASSAPHGNTEAFF	TGTGCCAGCAGCGCCCCTCACGGGAACACTGAAGCTTTCTTT
-	TRBJ1-6	TRBV12-5	-	CASGRIPPGTLHF	TGTGCTAGTGGTCGGATCCCACCGGGGACCCTCCACTTT
TRBD1	TRBJ1-3	TRBV7-2	-	CASSFGTGIGNTIYF	TGTGCCAGCAGCTTTGGGACAGGGATTGGAAACACCATATATTTT
-	TRBJ2-3	TRBV5-4	many	CATSGGGGTDTQYF	TGTGCCACCTCGGGTGGAGGTGGCACAGATACGCAGTATTTT